The clone carrying this T cell receptor beta chain has just a few counts. The antigen is unknown. Exclusion criteria comprised other autoimmune diseases, uncontrolled infections, pregnancy or lactation in patients. This CDR3 is 12 amino acids long. Germline loops: CDR1 SNHLY, CDR2 FYNNEI. V gave up 7 bases and J gave up 1 base, with 7 bases separating them. The data were taken from a study of Graves' ophthalmopathy and Graves' hyperthyroidism. RNA transcripts served as template for amplifying TCR beta CDR3 sequences. Scientists carried out first-round RT-PCR using HTBI primers and then a second-round multiplex PCR. TCRdb independently ran MiXCR on the multiplex PCR reads; one entry per CDR3 protein. The table includes 260,000 or so distinct CDR3 sequences, approximately 42% detected once. Findings of the study overall: It was with roughly 71% sensitivity and 72% to 75% specificity that the model predicted ophthalmopathy progression.

The V and J genes are TRBV2 and TRBJ1-1, with D hard to call. This clonotype was obtained from an adult man with Graves' ophthalmopathy. Sequenced input: peripheral blood. CDR3 DNA: TGTGCCAGCAATCACAGGAACACTGAAGCTTTCTTT. This translates into CASNHRNTEAFF.